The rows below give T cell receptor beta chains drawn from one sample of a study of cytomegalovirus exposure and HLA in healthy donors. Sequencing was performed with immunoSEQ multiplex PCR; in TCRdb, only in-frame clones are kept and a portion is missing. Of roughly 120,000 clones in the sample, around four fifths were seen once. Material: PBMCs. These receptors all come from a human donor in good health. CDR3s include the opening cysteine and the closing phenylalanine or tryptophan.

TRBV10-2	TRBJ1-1	CASSEFPRGRVLDTEAFF
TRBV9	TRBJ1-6	CASSGRGPGENSPLHF
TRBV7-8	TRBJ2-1	CASSYFSGVEQFF
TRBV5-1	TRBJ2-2	CASRKLETGQGTGELFF
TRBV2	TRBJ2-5	CASSELRRGGQETQYF
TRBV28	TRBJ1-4	CASSLGPEKLFF
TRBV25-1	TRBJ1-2	CASSERQGGGYTF
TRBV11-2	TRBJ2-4	CASSFSGGLGTTKNIQYF
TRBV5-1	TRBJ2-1	CASSLAWSTSFMNEQFF
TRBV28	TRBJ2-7	CASSFPRTGGNEQYF
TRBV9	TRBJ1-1	CASTNRSGEAFF
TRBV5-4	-	CASSQGLAGSSYEQYF
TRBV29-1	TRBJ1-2	CSVEGGLNYGYTF
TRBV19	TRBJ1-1	CASKRGQGYTEAFF
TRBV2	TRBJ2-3	CASSVRTSGTDTQYF
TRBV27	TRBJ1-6	CASSFHEYNSPLHF
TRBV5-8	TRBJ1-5	CASSWQGPGGNQPQHF
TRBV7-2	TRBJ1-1	CASSLRGMNTEAFF
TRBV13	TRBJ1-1	CASSFNRGRGTEAFF
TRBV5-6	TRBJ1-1	CASSSPPMNTEAFF
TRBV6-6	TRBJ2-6	CASSPAGSGANVLTF
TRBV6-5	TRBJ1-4	CASSARDRANEKLFF